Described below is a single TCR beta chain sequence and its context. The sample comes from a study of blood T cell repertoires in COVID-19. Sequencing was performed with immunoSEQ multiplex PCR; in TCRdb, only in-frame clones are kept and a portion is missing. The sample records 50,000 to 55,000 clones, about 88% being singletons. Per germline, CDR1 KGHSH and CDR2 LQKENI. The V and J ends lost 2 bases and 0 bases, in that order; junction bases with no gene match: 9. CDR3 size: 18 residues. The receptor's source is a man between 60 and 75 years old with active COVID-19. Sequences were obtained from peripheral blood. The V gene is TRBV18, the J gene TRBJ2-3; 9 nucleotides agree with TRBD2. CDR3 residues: CASSPSPRLAVSTDTQYF. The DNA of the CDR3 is TGTGCCAGCTCACCATCTCCGAGACTAGCGGTTAGCACAGATACGCAGTATTTT.